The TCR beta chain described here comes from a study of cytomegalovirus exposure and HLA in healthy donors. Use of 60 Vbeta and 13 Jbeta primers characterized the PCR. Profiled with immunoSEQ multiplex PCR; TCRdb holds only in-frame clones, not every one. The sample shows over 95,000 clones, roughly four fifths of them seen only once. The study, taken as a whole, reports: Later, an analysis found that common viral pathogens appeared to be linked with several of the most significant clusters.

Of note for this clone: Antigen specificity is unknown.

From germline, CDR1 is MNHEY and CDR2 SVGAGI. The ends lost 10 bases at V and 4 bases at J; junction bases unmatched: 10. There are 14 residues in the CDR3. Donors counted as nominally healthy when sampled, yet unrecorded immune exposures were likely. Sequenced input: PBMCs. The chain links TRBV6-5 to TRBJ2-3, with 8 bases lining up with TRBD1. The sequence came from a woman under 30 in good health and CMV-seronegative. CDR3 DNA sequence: TGTGCCACCAGGGGACAGGAGTCCGCAGATACGCAGTATTTT. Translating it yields CATRGQESADTQYF.